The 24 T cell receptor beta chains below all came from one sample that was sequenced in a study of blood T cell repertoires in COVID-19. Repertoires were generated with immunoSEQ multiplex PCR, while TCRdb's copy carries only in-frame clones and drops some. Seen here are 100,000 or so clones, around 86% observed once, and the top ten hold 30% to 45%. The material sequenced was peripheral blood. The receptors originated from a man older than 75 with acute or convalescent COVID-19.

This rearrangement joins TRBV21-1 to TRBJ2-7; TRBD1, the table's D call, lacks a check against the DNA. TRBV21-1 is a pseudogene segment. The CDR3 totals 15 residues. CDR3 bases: TGTGCCAGCAGCAAAGCGAGGGGGCGCTCCTACGAGCAGTACTTC. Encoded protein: CASSKARGRSYEQYF.

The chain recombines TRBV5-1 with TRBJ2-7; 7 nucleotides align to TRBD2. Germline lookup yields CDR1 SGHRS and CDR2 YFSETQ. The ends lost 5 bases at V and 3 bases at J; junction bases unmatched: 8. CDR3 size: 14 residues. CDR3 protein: CASRTRGGSYEQYF. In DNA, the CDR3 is TGCGCCAGCAGGACCCGCGGCGGGAGCTACGAGCAGTACTTC.

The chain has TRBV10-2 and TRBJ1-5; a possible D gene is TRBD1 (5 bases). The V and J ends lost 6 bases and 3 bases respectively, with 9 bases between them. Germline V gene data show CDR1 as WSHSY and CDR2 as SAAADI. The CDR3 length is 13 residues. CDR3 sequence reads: CASSRDSNQPQHF. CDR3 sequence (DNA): TGCGCCAGCAGCCGGGACTCCAATCAGCCCCAGCATTTT.

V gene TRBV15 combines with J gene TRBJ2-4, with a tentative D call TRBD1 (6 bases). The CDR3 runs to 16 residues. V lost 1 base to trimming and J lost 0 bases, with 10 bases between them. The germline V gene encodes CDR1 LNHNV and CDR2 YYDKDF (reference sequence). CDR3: CATSRVRGIAKNIQYF. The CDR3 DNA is TGTGCCACCAGCAGAGTCAGGGGAATAGCCAAAAACATTCAGTACTTC.

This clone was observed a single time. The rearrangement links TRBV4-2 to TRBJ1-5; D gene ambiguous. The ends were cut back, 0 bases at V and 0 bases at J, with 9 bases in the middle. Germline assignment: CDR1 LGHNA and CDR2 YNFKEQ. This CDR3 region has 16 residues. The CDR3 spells CASSQEGSASNQPQHF. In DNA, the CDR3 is TGTGCCAGCAGCCAAGAGGGCTCAGCTAGCAATCAGCCCCAGCATTTT.

CDR3 protein: CSASTSGNTGELFF. The DNA of the CDR3 is TGCAGTGCTAGTACCAGCGGTAACACCGGGGAGCTGTTTTTT. The V gene is TRBV20-1, the J gene TRBJ2-2; D might be TRBD2 (5 bases). Deletions cut 3 bases from V and 2 bases from J, with 10 bases between. The CDR3 spans 14 residues. Looked up from germline, CDR1 is DFQATT and CDR2 is SNEGSKA (reference sequence).

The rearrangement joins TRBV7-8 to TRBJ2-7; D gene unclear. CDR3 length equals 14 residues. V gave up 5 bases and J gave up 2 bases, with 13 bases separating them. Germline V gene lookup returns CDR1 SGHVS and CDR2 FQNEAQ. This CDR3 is CASSPEQTTYEQYF. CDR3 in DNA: TGTGCCAGCAGCCCCGAACAGACAACCTACGAGCAGTACTTC.

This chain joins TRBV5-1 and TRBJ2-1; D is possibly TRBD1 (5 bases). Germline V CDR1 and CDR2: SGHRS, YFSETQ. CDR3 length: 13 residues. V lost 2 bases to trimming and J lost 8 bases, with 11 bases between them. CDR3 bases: TGCGCCAGCAGCTTACGTCAGGGCTATGAGCAGTTCTTC. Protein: CASSLRQGYEQFF.

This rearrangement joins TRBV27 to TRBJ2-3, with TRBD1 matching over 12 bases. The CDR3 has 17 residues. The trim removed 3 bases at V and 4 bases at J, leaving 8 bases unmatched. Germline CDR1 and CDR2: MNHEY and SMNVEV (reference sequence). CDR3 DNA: TGTGCCAGCAGTTTGTACCGGGGACAGGGGGCAGCAGATACGCAGTATTTT. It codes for CASSLYRGQGAADTQYF.

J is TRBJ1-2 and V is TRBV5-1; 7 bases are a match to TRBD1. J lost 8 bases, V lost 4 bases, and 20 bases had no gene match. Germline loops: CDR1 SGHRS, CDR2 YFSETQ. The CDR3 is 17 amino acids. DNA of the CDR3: TGCGCCAGCAGCCCTCGACAGGGAGGTTCCGATCTAGAGGGCTACACCTTC. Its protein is CASSPRQGGSDLEGYTF.

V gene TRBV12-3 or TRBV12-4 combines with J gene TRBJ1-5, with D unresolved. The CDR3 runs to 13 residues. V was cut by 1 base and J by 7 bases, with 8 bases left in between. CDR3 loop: CASSLGPQQPQHF. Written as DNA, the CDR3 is TGTGCCAGCAGTTTAGGGCCGCAACAGCCCCAGCATTTT.

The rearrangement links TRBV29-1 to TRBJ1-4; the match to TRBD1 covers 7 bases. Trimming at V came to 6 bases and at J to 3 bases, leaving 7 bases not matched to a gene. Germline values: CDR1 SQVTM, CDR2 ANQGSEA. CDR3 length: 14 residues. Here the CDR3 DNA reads TGCAGCGTGGCACCGGGACAGCCTAATGAAAAACTGTTTTTT. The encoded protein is CSVAPGQPNEKLFF.

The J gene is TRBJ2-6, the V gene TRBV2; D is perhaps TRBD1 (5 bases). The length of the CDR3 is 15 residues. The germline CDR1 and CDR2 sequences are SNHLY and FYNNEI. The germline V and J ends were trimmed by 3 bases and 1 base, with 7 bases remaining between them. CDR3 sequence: CASSDAGSGANVLTF. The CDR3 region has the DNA TGTGCCAGCAGTGACGCAGGGTCTGGGGCCAACGTCCTGACTTTC.

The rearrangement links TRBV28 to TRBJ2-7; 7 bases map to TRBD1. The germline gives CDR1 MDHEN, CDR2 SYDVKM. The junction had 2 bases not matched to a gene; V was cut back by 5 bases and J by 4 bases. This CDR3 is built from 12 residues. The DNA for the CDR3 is TGTGCCAGCAGTACGACAGGGTACGAGCAGTACTTC. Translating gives CASSTTGYEQYF.

For the CDR3, the DNA is TGTGCCACGTCTTATTCCGGACAGGTCCCCAATGGCTACACCTTC. This encodes CATSYSGQVPNGYTF. V is TRBV2 and J is TRBJ1-2, with 7 bases lining up with TRBD1. V lost 10 bases, J lost 6 bases, and 17 bases stayed unmatched. Germline loops: CDR1 SNHLY, CDR2 FYNNEI. This CDR3 comprises 15 residues.

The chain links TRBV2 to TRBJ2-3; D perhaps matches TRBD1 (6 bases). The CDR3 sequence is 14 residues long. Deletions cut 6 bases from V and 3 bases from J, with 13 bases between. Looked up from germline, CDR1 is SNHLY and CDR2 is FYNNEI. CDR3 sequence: CASRGRGGTDTQYF. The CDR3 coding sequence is TGTGCCAGCAGAGGCAGGGGCGGAACAGATACGCAGTATTTT. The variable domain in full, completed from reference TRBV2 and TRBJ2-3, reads EPEVTQTPSHQVTQMGQEVILRCVPISNHLYFYWYRQILGQKVEFLVSFYNNEISEKSEIFDDQFSVERPDGSNFTLKIRSTKLEDSAMYFCASRGRGGTDTQYFGPGTRLTVL.

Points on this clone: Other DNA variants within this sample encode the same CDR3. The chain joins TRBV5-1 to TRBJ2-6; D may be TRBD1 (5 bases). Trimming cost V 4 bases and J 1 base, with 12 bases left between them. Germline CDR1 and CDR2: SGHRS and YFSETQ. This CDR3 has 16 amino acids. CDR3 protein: CASSLQGVSGANVLTF. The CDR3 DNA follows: TGCGCCAGCAGCCTACAAGGGGTGTCTGGGGCCAACGTCCTGACTTTC.

CDR3 amino acids: CASSRRPLGTGSYNEQFF. The CDR3 nucleotides read TGTGCCAGCAGCCGGAGGCCTCTCGGGACAGGGTCCTACAATGAGCAGTTCTTC. V and J are TRBV27 and TRBJ2-1, with TRBD1 matching 9 bases. This CDR3 is built from 18 residues. V lost 6 bases and J lost 1; bases outside the gene matches: 13. CDR1 is MNHEY, CDR2 SMNVEV, per germline (reference sequence).

The CDR3, as DNA: TGTGCCTGGAGTGTCTCAGGACTAGGGGCCTACGAGCAGTACTTC. This encodes CAWSVSGLGAYEQYF. The genes are TRBV30 and TRBJ2-7, with 7 nucleotides matching TRBD2. The CDR3 consists of 15 residues. CDR1 is GTSNPN and CDR2 is SVGIG in the germline V gene (reference sequence). J lost 2 bases, V lost 0 bases, and 7 bases had no gene match.

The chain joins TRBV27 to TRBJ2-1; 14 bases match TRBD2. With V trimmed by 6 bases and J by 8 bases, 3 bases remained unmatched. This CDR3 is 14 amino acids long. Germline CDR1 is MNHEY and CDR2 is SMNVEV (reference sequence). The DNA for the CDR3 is TGTGCCAGCAGCGGGACTAGCGGGAGTGATGAGCAGTTCTTC. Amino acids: CASSGTSGSDEQFF.

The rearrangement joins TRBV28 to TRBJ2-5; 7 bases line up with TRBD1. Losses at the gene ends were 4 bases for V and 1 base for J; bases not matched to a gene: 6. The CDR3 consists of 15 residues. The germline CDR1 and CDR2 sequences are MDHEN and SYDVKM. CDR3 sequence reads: CASSSMTGFQETQYF. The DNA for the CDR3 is TGTGCCAGCAGTTCTATGACAGGGTTCCAAGAGACCCAGTACTTC.

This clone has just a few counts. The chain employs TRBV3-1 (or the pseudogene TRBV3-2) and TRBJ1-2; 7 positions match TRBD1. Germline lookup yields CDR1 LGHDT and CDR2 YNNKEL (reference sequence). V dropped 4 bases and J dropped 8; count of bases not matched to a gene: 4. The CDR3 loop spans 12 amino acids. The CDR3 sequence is CASSLDRAGYTF. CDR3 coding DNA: TGTGCCAGCAGCCTAGACAGGGCGGGCTACACCTTC.

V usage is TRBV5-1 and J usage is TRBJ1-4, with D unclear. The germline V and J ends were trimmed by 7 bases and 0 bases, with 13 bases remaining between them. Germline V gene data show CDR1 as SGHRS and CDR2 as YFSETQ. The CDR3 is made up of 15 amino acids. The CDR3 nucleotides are TGCGCCAGCTCGCTAGACCTTGCAACTAATGAAAAACTGTTTTTT. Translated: CASSLDLATNEKLFF.

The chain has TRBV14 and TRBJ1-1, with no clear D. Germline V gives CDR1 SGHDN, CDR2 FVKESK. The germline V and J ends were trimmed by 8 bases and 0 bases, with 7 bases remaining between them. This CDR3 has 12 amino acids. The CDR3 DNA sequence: TGTGCCAGCGGTCAGATGAACACTGAAGCTTTCTTT. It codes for CASGQMNTEAFF.